This T cell receptor beta chain was identified during a study of shared T cell receptors in the human thymus. Method: immunoSEQ multiplex PCR; TCRdb's copy keeps in-frame clones and lacks some. The sample lists some 700,000 clones; 85% to 90% were seen once. This clone showed up just once. The CDR3 consists of 15 residues. Trimming cost V 4 bases and J 8 bases, with 18 bases left between them. Germline V lookup: CDR1 SGHRS, CDR2 YFSETQ. The same data also contributed to another study, on human thymus T cells.

Material for sequencing was thymocytes. This receptor was identified in a boy younger than two with a congenital heart defect. This chain joins TRBV5-1 and TRBJ1-4; the D gene is possibly TRBD1 (6 bases). CDR3 DNA sequence: TGCGCCAGCAGCCCTACAGGGAATGGCAGGGAAAAACTGTTTTTT. As protein: CASSPTGNGREKLFF.